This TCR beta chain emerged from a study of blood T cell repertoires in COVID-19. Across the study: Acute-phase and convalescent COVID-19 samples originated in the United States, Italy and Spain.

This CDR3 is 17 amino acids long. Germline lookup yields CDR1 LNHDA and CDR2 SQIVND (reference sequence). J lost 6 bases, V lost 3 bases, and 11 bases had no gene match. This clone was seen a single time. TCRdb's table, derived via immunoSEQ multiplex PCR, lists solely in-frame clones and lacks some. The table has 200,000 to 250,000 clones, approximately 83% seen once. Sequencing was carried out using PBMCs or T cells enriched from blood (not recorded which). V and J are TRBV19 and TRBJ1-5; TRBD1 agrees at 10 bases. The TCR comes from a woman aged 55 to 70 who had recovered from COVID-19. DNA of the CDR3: TGTGCCAGTAGTATCCGCTCGACAGGGGGCGCGAGTCAGCCCCAGCATTTT. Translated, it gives CASSIRSTGGASQPQHF.